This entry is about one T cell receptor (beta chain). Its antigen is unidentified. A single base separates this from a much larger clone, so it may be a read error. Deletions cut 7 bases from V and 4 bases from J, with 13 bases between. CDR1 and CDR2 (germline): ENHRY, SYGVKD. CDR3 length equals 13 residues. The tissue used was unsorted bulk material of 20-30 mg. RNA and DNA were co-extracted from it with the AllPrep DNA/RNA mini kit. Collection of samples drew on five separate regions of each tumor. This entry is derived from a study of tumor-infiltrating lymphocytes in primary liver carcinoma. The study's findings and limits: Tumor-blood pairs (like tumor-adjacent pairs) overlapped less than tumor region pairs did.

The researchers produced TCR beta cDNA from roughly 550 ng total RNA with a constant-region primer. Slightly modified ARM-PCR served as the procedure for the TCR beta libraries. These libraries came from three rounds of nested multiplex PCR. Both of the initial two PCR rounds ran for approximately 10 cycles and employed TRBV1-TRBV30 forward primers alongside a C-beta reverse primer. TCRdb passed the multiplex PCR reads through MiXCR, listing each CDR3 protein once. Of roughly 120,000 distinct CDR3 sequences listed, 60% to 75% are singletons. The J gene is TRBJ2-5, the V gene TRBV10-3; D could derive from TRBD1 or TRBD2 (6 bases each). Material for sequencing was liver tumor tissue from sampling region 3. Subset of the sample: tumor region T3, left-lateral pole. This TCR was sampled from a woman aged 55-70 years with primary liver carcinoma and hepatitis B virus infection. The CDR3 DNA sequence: TGTGCCATCACAACGGGGGCGGGAGAGACCCAGTACTTC. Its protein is CAITTGAGETQYF.